This entry features one T cell receptor (beta chain) sequence. The data derive from a study of blood T cells in healthy people across ages. CDR3 length: 14 amino acids. Between the trimmed V and J ends, which lost 2 bases and 4 bases, there was a span of 10 bases. CDR1 and CDR2 (germline): SGHTA, FQGTGA. Primed by a sample-barcoded 5' primer and a J-beta primer mix, a second PCR proceeded for about 6 to 11 cycles. TCRdb analysed the 5' RACE reads with MiXCR anew, one entry per CDR3 protein. The data show 750,000 or so distinct CDR3 sequences, around 25% seen once. The data were also submitted as part of a second study, on T cells of mothers and their children. As reported in that work: Three healthy Caucasian mothers served as donors, and their six children did as well.

Sample: blood. The sequence was obtained from a boy aged 10-17 years in good health. The chain couples TRBV7-3 to TRBJ2-3, with a possible D match to TRBD2 (6 bases). The CDR3 protein is CASSLGSGADTQYF. CDR3 nucleotides: TGTGCCAGCAGCTTAGGGTCGGGGGCAGATACGCAGTATTTT.